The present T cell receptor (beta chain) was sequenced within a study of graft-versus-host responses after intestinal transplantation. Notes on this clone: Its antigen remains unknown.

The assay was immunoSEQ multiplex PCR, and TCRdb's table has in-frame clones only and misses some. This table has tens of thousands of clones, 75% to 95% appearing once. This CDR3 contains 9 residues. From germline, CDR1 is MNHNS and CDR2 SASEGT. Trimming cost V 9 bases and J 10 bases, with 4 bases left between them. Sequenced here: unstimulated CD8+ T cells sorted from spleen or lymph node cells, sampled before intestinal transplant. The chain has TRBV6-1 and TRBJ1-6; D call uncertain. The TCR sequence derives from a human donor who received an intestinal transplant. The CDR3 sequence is CASGSPLHF. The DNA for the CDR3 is TGTGCCAGTGGGTCACCCCTCCACTTT.